Below, 2 T cell receptor beta chains from the same sample are listed, as sequenced in a study of T cell repertoires in cytomegalovirus infection. The antigens these receptors bind are not known. Each CDR3 protein is one row after TCRdb ran MiXCR on the reads. The table includes 450,000 to 550,000 distinct CDR3 sequences, under 45% detected once. Here the sequenced sample was cultured PBMCs, taken from culture after CMV antigen stimulation. The receptors originated from a human donor in good health (CMV status not recorded). Some clones in this sample may be carry-over from other donors' samples.

This chain connects TRBV6-1 to TRBJ2-7; D remains ambiguous. CDR3 length equals 12 residues. CDR1 and CDR2 from the germline V gene are MNHNS and SASEGT. V lost 1 base and J lost 7, with 8 bases in between. The CDR3 protein is CASSEGLREQYF. CDR3 nucleotide sequence: TGTGCCAGCAGTGAAGGGCTCCGGGAGCAGTACTTC.

This clonotype was counted a single time. The V gene is TRBV6-5, the J gene TRBJ2-7, with no clear D. The germline V gene has CDR1 MNHEY and CDR2 SVGAGI. The CDR3 sequence is 14 residues long. The germline V and J ends were trimmed by 5 bases and 3 bases, with 14 bases remaining between them. The CDR3 sequence is CASSRDHTIYEQYF. CDR3 coding DNA: TGTGCCAGCAGTAGAGACCATACCATCTACGAGCAGTACTTC.